A single sample is the source of the 31 T cell receptor beta chains below, sequenced in a study of shared clonotypes between healthy human individuals. TCRdb keeps only in-frame clones here, not all; method: immunoSEQ multiplex PCR. The table has millions of clones, approximately 90% seen once. Sample: naive CD4+ T cells sorted from blood. Subset here: CD45RA+ positively selected. Receptors originate from a man younger than 35 in good health.

CDR3 amino acids: CASRDSIFRPLHF. In DNA, the CDR3 is TGTGCCAGCCGGGACAGTATATTTCGACCCCTCCACTTT. V is TRBV2 and J is TRBJ1-6; 7 bases are a match to TRBD1. CDR1 and CDR2 (germline): SNHLY, FYNNEI. V lost 8 bases, J lost 12 bases, and 10 bases stayed unmatched. The CDR3 totals 13 residues.

V is TRBV11-2 and J is TRBJ2-2, with D perhaps assigned TRBD1 or TRBD2 (5 bases each). There are 17 residues in the CDR3. Germline CDR1 is SGHAT and CDR2 is FQNNGV. Trimming took 1 base from V and 1 from J, leaving 13 bases between them. The CDR3 sequence: CASSLGWGIGNTGELFF. Written as DNA, the CDR3 is TGTGCCAGCAGCTTAGGATGGGGGATTGGGAACACCGGGGAGCTGTTTTTT.

The gene calls are TRBV6-5 and TRBJ2-1; 8 nucleotides align to TRBD2. The germline V gene has CDR1 MNHEY and CDR2 SVGAGI. J was trimmed by 8 bases and V by 2 bases; bases with no gene match: 11. The CDR3 is made up of 16 amino acids. The CDR3 here is CASSYGGGRLRDEQFF. The CDR3 DNA is TGTGCCAGCAGTTACGGGGGCGGGAGGCTGCGGGATGAGCAGTTCTTC.

CDR3 bases: TGTGCCAGCAGTGAAACCCCCGGGACAGGGAAATCACTCCTTTCACGGCGGGCTTTCTTT. This encodes CASSETPGTGKSLLSRRAFF. This sequence joins TRBV6-1 and TRBJ1-1, with 9 bases lining up with TRBD1. CDR1 and CDR2 from the germline V gene are MNHNS and SASEGT. The CDR3 is 20 residues long. The V segment lost 2 bases and the J segment 11 bases; nucleotides outside the gene matches: 27.

As concerns this clone: Other DNA sequences in the same sample also yield this CDR3. The CDR3 DNA sequence: TGTGCCAGCTCACTAGGACAGGGGGTATACGAGCAGTACTTC. Translating it yields CASSLGQGVYEQYF. The chain combines TRBV18 with TRBJ2-7; 10 positions match TRBD1. V shed 4 bases and J 4 bases; nucleotides not matched to a gene: 4. Germline lookup yields CDR1 KGHSH and CDR2 LQKENI. The CDR3 spans 14 residues.

This chain links TRBV19 with TRBJ1-1, with D possibly being TRBD1 (6 bases). Between the trimmed V and J ends, which lost 5 bases and 2 bases, there was a span of 21 bases. This CDR3 is 17 amino acids long. The germline CDR1 and CDR2 sequences are LNHDA and SQIVND (reference sequence). CDR3 bases: TGTGCCAGTAGTCCGCGTGGAGGGGGAGTAATTAACACTGAAGCTTTCTTT. Translation: CASSPRGGGVINTEAFF.

In regard to this clone: Other nucleotide sequences in the sample specify the same CDR3. The chain uses TRBV20-1 and TRBJ2-1, with a tentative D call TRBD2 (5 bases). There are 11 residues in the CDR3. V was clipped by 4 bases and J by 7 bases, with 8 bases between them. Germline-derived CDR1 and CDR2 are DFQATT and SNEGSKA (reference sequence). The DNA for the CDR3 is TGCAGTGCTAACGGGGTTAATGAGCAGTTCTTC. It codes for CSANGVNEQFF.

This rearrangement joins TRBV5-1 to TRBJ2-7; D unresolved. V was trimmed by 0 bases and J by 2 bases, leaving 6 bases between them. This CDR3 is 13 amino acids long. The germline V gene encodes CDR1 SGHRS and CDR2 YFSETQ. The CDR3 region is CASSLANTYEQYF. DNA of the CDR3: TGCGCCAGCAGCTTGGCAAATACCTACGAGCAGTACTTC.

The chain carries TRBV5-8 and TRBJ2-2; perhaps TRBD2 as D (6 bases). The germline V gene encodes CDR1 SGHTS and CDR2 YDEGEE. The CDR3 length is 15 residues. V lost 5 bases and J lost 5, with 16 bases in between. The DNA of the CDR3 is TGTGCCAGCAGTAAGGACACGGCGGGGACCGGGGAGCTGTTTTTT. It is translated as CASSKDTAGTGELFF.

The chain employs TRBV28 and TRBJ2-1, with no clear D. CDR3 length: 12 amino acids. Germline-derived CDR1 and CDR2 are MDHEN and SYDVKM. V was cut by 6 bases and J by 11 bases, with 14 bases left in between. DNA of the CDR3: TGTGCCAGCAGCTTGTTCACGGTGAAGCAGTTCTTC. Its protein product is CASSLFTVKQFF.

The genes are TRBV6-5 and TRBJ1-6; D might be TRBD1 (6 bases). CDR1 MNHEY and CDR2 SVGAGI come from the germline V gene. V was pared by 6 bases and J by 7 bases, with 16 bases between. CDR3 length: 15 amino acids. CDR3 protein: CASSQQGLGNSPLHF. CDR3 coding DNA: TGTGCCAGCAGCCAACAGGGTTTGGGGAATTCACCCCTCCACTTT.

The genes are TRBV28 and TRBJ2-2; 8 bases agree with TRBD1. The CDR3 is 16 amino acids. The J segment lost 4 bases and the V segment lost 5 bases, leaving 9 bases of the junction unmatched. Germline lookup yields CDR1 MDHEN and CDR2 SYDVKM. The CDR3 sequence is CASSPPGTGGTGELFF. CDR3 bases: TGTGCCAGCAGTCCCCCCGGGACAGGTGGCACCGGGGAGCTGTTTTTT. Supplemented by reference TRBV28 and TRBJ2-2, the full variable domain reads DVKVTQSSRYLVKRTGEKVFLECVQDMDHENMFWYRQDPGLGLRLIYFSYDVKMKEKGDIPEGYSVSREKKERFSLILESASTNQTSMYLCASSPPGTGGTGELFFGEGSRLTVL.

This chain joins TRBV5-1 and TRBJ2-1, with TRBD2 matching over 7 bases. Germline V lookup: CDR1 SGHRS, CDR2 YFSETQ. With 4 bases clipped from V and 0 bases from J, the junction kept 13 bases outside the gene matches. The CDR3 covers 18 residues. The chain's CDR3 is CASSGGNTGGGSYNEQFF. The CDR3 region has the DNA TGCGCCAGCAGCGGAGGGAATACTGGCGGGGGCTCCTACAATGAGCAGTTCTTC. The full variable domain, in which reference TRBV5-1 and TRBJ2-1 provide the parts outside the CDR3, is KAGVTQTPRYLIKTRGQQVTLSCSPISGHRSVSWYQQTPGQGLQFLFEYFSETQRNKGNFPGRFSGRQFSNSRSEMNVSTLELGDSALYLCASSGGNTGGGSYNEQFFGPGTRLTVL.

The chain links TRBV4-3 to TRBJ2-3; no reliable D call. V was cut by 0 bases and J by 9 bases, with 10 bases left in between. This CDR3 has 13 amino acids. Germline V gene data show CDR1 as LGHNA and CDR2 as YSLEER. CDR3 DNA sequence: TGCGCCAGCAGCCAAGAGACTGCAAGCACGCAGTATTTT. Amino acid sequence: CASSQETASTQYF.

CDR3 nucleotides: TGCGCCAGCAGACCGCAGGCATTTAACAATGAGCAGTTCTTC. This codes for CASRPQAFNNEQFF. The gene calls are TRBV5-1 and TRBJ2-1, with D uncertain. Trimming cost V 5 bases and J 5 bases, with 14 bases left between them. The CDR3 has 14 amino acids. Looked up from germline, CDR1 is SGHRS and CDR2 is YFSETQ.

The V gene is TRBV5-1, the J gene TRBJ2-7; 8 nucleotides agree with TRBD1. The V gene end was trimmed by 7 bases and the J gene end by 1 base; junction bases not matched to a gene: 7. CDR1 and CDR2 from the germline V gene are SGHRS and YFSETQ. The CDR3 covers 14 residues. CDR3 sequence reads: CASRWTGTSYEQYF. In DNA form, the CDR3 reads TGCGCCAGCCGCTGGACAGGGACTTCCTACGAGCAGTACTTC. Supplemented by reference TRBV5-1 and TRBJ2-7, the full variable domain reads KAGVTQTPRYLIKTRGQQVTLSCSPISGHRSVSWYQQTPGQGLQFLFEYFSETQRNKGNFPGRFSGRQFSNSRSEMNVSTLELGDSALYLCASRWTGTSYEQYFGPGTRLTVT.

The J gene is TRBJ2-1, the V gene TRBV7-6; D might be TRBD2 (5 bases). V shed 2 bases and J shed 6 bases, with 8 bases lying between them. This CDR3 has 13 amino acids. The germline V gene encodes CDR1 SGHVS and CDR2 FNYEAQ. This CDR3 reads CASSLWEFNEQFF. CDR3 bases: TGTGCCAGCAGCTTATGGGAGTTCAATGAGCAGTTCTTC.

This chain links TRBV11-2 with TRBJ1-2; tentatively, D is TRBD1 (5 bases). Per germline, CDR1 SGHAT and CDR2 FQNNGV. CDR3 size: 14 residues. V lost 5 bases to trimming and J lost 5 bases, with 15 bases between them. CDR3 protein: CASSQGIPSYGYTF. Here the CDR3 DNA reads TGTGCCAGCAGCCAGGGAATACCCTCATATGGCTACACCTTC.

Points on this clone: Other nucleotide sequences in the sample specify the same CDR3. Here the CDR3 DNA reads TGTGCCAGCAGCGTAGGACCATACACAGATACGCAGTATTTT. This codes for CASSVGPYTDTQYF. The chain uses TRBV9 and TRBJ2-3; D unclear. V lost 0 bases to trimming and J lost 2 bases, with 7 bases between them. The CDR3 sequence is 14 residues long. Germline lookup yields CDR1 SGDLS and CDR2 YYNGEE.

The rearrangement links TRBV11-2 to TRBJ2-5, with 7 bases lining up with TRBD1. Germline lookup yields CDR1 SGHAT and CDR2 FQNNGV. The CDR3 length is 15 residues. With V trimmed by 4 bases and J by 5 bases, 10 bases remained unmatched. CDR3 in amino acids: CASSSGIGGRETQYF. The CDR3 DNA follows: TGTGCCAGCAGCTCGGGAATAGGGGGCAGGGAGACCCAGTACTTC.

This chain connects TRBV19 to TRBJ2-5; D perhaps matches TRBD2 (5 bases). CDR1 is LNHDA, CDR2 SQIVND, per germline (reference sequence). Trimming removed 10 bases from V and 7 bases from J, with 16 bases in between. The CDR3 runs to 12 residues. CDR3 in amino acids: CATMDSKRTQYF. DNA of the CDR3: TGTGCCACCATGGACTCTAAAAGGACCCAGTACTTC.

In this sample, this clone turned up once. This chain uses TRBV9 with TRBJ2-7, with 10 bases fitting TRBD1. The ends lost 6 bases at V and 6 bases at J; junction bases unmatched: 6. From germline, CDR1 is SGDLS and CDR2 YYNGEE. The CDR3 contains 13 residues. This CDR3 is CASNPTGGGEQYF. Written as DNA, the CDR3 is TGTGCCAGCAACCCGACAGGGGGCGGCGAGCAGTACTTC.

The chain employs TRBV5-1 and TRBJ2-2, with unresolved D. CDR1 SGHRS and CDR2 YFSETQ come from the germline V gene. Trimming removed 0 bases from V and 0 bases from J, with 9 bases in between. The CDR3 contains 16 residues. The CDR3 coding sequence is TGCGCCAGCAGCTTGGGGTCCAGCTCGAACACCGGGGAGCTGTTTTTT. This encodes CASSLGSSSNTGELFF. Full variable domain (rest looked up from reference TRBV5-1 and TRBJ2-2): KAGVTQTPRYLIKTRGQQVTLSCSPISGHRSVSWYQQTPGQGLQFLFEYFSETQRNKGNFPGRFSGRQFSNSRSEMNVSTLELGDSALYLCASSLGSSSNTGELFFGEGSRLTVL.

A remark on this clone: The sample carries other DNA sequences with the same CDR3. The rearrangement links TRBV19 to TRBJ2-3; 10 bases match TRBD2. Germline loops: CDR1 LNHDA, CDR2 SQIVND (reference sequence). The CDR3 has 16 residues. Trimming cost V 5 bases and J 2 bases; bases outside gene matches: 7. DNA for the CDR3: TGTGCCAGTAGTTTGATAGCGGGAGGTTCCACAGATACGCAGTATTTT. Protein: CASSLIAGGSTDTQYF.

V gene TRBV5-1 combines with J gene TRBJ1-2; a weak D match, TRBD1 (6 bases). This CDR3 has 13 amino acids. V was cut by 4 bases and J by 6 bases, with 13 bases left in between. The germline CDR1 and CDR2 sequences are SGHRS and YFSETQ. CDR3 loop: CASSPRGLDGYTF. CDR3 in DNA: TGCGCCAGCAGCCCAAGGGGGTTAGATGGCTACACCTTC.

The J gene is TRBJ2-2, the V gene TRBV5-4; D gene ambiguous. Trimming removed 4 bases at V and 1 base at J, with 14 bases between. Germline V gene lookup returns CDR1 SGHNT and CDR2 YYREEE (reference sequence). The CDR3 contains 16 residues. CDR3 bases: TGTGCCAGCAGCGTTCTGGCGGTCATGAACACCGGGGAGCTGTTTTTT. Protein: CASSVLAVMNTGELFF.

Turning to this clone: The same CDR3 arises from other DNA sequences in this sample as well. The rearrangement uses TRBV18 and TRBJ2-5; TRBD1 is a possible D gene (5 bases). This CDR3 spans 14 amino acids. The germline gives CDR1 KGHSH, CDR2 LQKENI. V was cut by 3 bases and J by 2 bases, with 10 bases left in between. CDR3 coding DNA: TGTGCCAGCTCACCTTTAGACAGTCAAGAGACCCAGTACTTC. It is translated as CASSPLDSQETQYF.

Here the CDR3 reads CASSLSQGSYGYTF. The CDR3 region has the DNA TGTGCCAGCAGTCTTTCTCAGGGGAGCTATGGCTACACCTTC. The rearrangement links TRBV2 to TRBJ1-2, with D possibly being TRBD1 (6 bases). The ends were cut back, 5 bases at V and 4 bases at J, with 14 bases in the middle. The CDR3 totals 14 residues. The germline gives CDR1 SNHLY, CDR2 FYNNEI.

In regard to this clone: At the DNA level, this CDR3 is encoded by other sequences in the same sample as well. This rearrangement joins TRBV10-3 to TRBJ2-7, with D possibly matching TRBD2 (5 bases). V was clipped by 1 base and J by 7 bases, with 5 bases between them. This CDR3 has 11 amino acids. Per the germline V gene, CDR1 is ENHRY and CDR2 is SYGVKD. The CDR3 DNA sequence: TGTGCCATCAGTGAGTTAGCGGAGCAGTACTTC. This sequence encodes CAISELAEQYF.

The rearrangement joins TRBV5-1 to TRBJ2-5; D is tentatively TRBD1 or TRBD2 (5 bases each). Germline lookup yields CDR1 SGHRS and CDR2 YFSETQ. Trimming stripped 0 bases from V and 3 bases from J, with 12 bases between. The CDR3 covers 15 residues. For the CDR3, the DNA is TGCGCCAGCAGCTTGGGGCAGGGAGCAAAAGAGACCCAGTACTTC. Amino acids: CASSLGQGAKETQYF. Full variable domain (missing parts from reference TRBV5-1 and TRBJ2-5): KAGVTQTPRYLIKTRGQQVTLSCSPISGHRSVSWYQQTPGQGLQFLFEYFSETQRNKGNFPGRFSGRQFSNSRSEMNVSTLELGDSALYLCASSLGQGAKETQYFGPGTRLLVL.

About this clone: Other DNA sequences in the same sample also yield this CDR3. V gene TRBV5-1 combines with J gene TRBJ2-3; 13 bases agree with TRBD2. J gave up 0 bases and V 2 bases, and 3 bases lay outside the gene matches. Germline V gene data show CDR1 as SGHRS and CDR2 as YFSETQ. This CDR3 has 17 amino acids. In DNA, the CDR3 is TGCGCCAGCAGCTTAAGGACTAGCGGGAGAAGCACAGATACGCAGTATTTT. Translation: CASSLRTSGRSTDTQYF.